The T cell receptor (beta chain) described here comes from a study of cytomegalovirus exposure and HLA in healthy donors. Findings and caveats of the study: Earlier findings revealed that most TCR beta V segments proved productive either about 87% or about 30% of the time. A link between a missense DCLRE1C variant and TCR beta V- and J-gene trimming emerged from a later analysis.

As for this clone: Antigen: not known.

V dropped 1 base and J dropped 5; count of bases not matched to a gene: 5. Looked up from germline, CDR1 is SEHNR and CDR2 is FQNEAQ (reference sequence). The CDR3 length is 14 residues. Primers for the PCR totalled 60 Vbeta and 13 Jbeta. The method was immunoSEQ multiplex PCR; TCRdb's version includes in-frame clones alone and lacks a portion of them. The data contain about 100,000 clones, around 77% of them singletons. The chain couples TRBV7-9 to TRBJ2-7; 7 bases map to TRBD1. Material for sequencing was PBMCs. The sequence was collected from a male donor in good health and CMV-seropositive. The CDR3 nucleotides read TGTGCCAGCAGCTTAGGACAGGGAAGAAACGAGCAGTACTTC. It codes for CASSLGQGRNEQYF.